This passage covers 21 T cell receptor beta chains from one sample sequenced in a study of molecular identifiers for immune sequencing clone quantification. TCRdb called the PCR reads again in MiXCR, with one record for every CDR3 protein. The sample has under 75,000 distinct CDR3 sequences, over 15% seen once. Sequencing was performed on naive CD8+ T cells from blood, with Jurkat cell RNA spiked in. Subset here: FACS-sorted CD8+CD4-CCR7+CD45RA+ naive T cells. These receptor sequences come from a human donor in good health. Some libraries in this study had Jurkat cell RNA spiked in.

This clonotype was observed at least ten times. The chain couples TRBV20-1 to TRBJ1-5; no firm D call. The germline V gene encodes CDR1 DFQATT and CDR2 SNEGSKA (reference sequence). This CDR3 has 16 amino acids. Trimming shortened V by 3 bases and J by 0 bases, and 15 bases separated the two germline ends. CDR3: CSASWPQGGSNQPQHF. CDR3 coding DNA: TGCAGTGCTAGTTGGCCACAAGGCGGTAGCAATCAGCCCCAGCATTTT.

There are many counts of this clonotype. This chain uses TRBV11-3 with TRBJ2-3, with D unresolved. The CDR3 length is 15 residues. V was clipped by 2 bases and J by 6 bases, with 15 bases between them. Germline CDR1 reads SGHNT; CDR2 reads YENEEA. The DNA of the CDR3 is TGTGCCAGCAGCTTATTCCTAGGATTGATGGATACGCAGTATTTT. Its translation: CASSLFLGLMDTQYF.

The chain has TRBV7-9 and TRBJ2-5, with 8 bases fitting TRBD2. The CDR3 is 16 residues long. CDR1 and CDR2 (germline): SEHNR, FQNEAQ (reference sequence). V lost 5 bases and J lost 0; bases outside the gene matches: 8. CDR3 bases: TGTGCCAGCAGCGCTGGGGTAGCGGGAAACCAAGAGACCCAGTACTTC. Translated, it gives CASSAGVAGNQETQYF.

This clonotype was seen repeatedly, ten times or more. The V gene is TRBV7-2, the J gene TRBJ2-3; possibly TRBD1 or TRBD2 for D (5 bases each). Trimming took 2 bases from V and 2 from J, leaving 26 bases between them. In germline, CDR1 is SGHTA, CDR2 FQGNSA. This CDR3 is built from 20 residues. CDR3: CASSLRYNFGGEADTDTQYF. The CDR3 DNA sequence: TGTGCCAGCAGCTTACGCTACAACTTTGGGGGAGAGGCCGACACAGATACGCAGTATTTT.

This clonotype was seen many times. The V call is TRBV29-1, the J call TRBJ2-1, with TRBD2 identical over 14 bases. Germline CDR1 and CDR2: SQVTM and ANQGSEA. V lost 6 bases, J lost 7 bases, and 8 bases stayed unmatched. The CDR3 is 15 amino acids. This chain's CDR3 is CSVGTSGSIWNEQFF. In DNA, the CDR3 is TGCAGCGTGGGGACTAGCGGGAGTATATGGAATGAGCAGTTCTTC.

This clonotype was found a few times. One base away lies a much larger clone, so this may be a sequencing read error. Because the CDR3 is missing its conserved closing phenylalanine or tryptophan, this is likely a read error. V gene TRBV19 combines with J gene TRBJ2-6; D not certain. The CDR3 loop spans 16 amino acids. Germline values: CDR1 LNHDA, CDR2 SQIVND (reference sequence). Trimming left V 3 bases short and J 0 bases short, with 9 bases between. CDR3 sequence (DNA): TGTGCCAGTAGTATGACGGCCTACTCTGGGGCCAACGTCCTGACTCTC. Translation: CASSMTAYSGANVLTL.

This clonotype was observed many times. J is TRBJ2-3 and V is TRBV10-3, with 8 nucleotides matching TRBD2. The CDR3 spans 15 residues. The J segment lost 2 bases and the V segment lost 8 bases, leaving 9 bases of the junction unmatched. Looked up from germline, CDR1 is ENHRY and CDR2 is SYGVKD. The CDR3 nucleotides read TGTGCCATCGGTACTAGCGGACCGTTCACAGATACGCAGTATTTT. As protein: CAIGTSGPFTDTQYF.

This clonotype occurred many times. The chain has TRBV6-2 or TRBV6-3 and TRBJ2-5, with TRBD1 matching 7 bases. Germline CDR1 and CDR2: MNHEY and SVGEGT. The junction had 5 bases not matched to a gene; V was cut back by 3 bases and J by 1 base. The CDR3 is 15 residues long. CDR3: CASSYYRGPQETQYF. In nucleotides, the CDR3 is TGTGCCAGCAGTTATTACAGGGGTCCCCAAGAGACCCAGTACTTC.

This clonotype showed up many times. This rearrangement joins TRBV4-1 to TRBJ2-4; 8 bases map to TRBD2. V shed 1 base and J 0 bases; nucleotides not matched to a gene: 8. Germline CDR1 is MGHRA and CDR2 is YSYEKL. The CDR3 sequence is 18 residues long. DNA for the CDR3: TGCGCCAGCAGCCAAGCCCCTTTAGCGGGACTAGCCAAAAACATTCAGTACTTC. It translates to CASSQAPLAGLAKNIQYF.

A remark on this clonotype: This may be a read error: a much more frequent sequence differs by one nucleotide. V gene TRBV7-9 combines with J gene TRBJ2-4, with D possibly being TRBD1 (5 bases). V was pared by 5 bases and J by 2 bases, with 16 bases between. Germline lookup yields CDR1 SEHNR and CDR2 FQNEAQ (reference sequence). The CDR3 spans 16 residues. The CDR3, as DNA: TGTGCCAGCAGCCCCCCTATCTCAGGGACCAAAAACATTCAGTACTTC. Protein: CASSPPISGTKNIQYF.

A word on this clonotype: The junction departs from germline at one end; a sequencing error may be responsible. The chain carries TRBV5-3 and TRBJ1-6; D unclear. TRBV5-3 qualifies as an ORF whose function is uncertain. CDR3 size: 13 residues. The CDR3 here is CASSLEGSSPLHF. CDR3 sequence (DNA): TGTGCCAGCAGCTTGGAGGGTAGCTCACCCCTCCACTTT.

About this clonotype itself: Just one base apart from a much larger clone, this may be a read error. The chain combines TRBV5-1 with TRBJ2-1, with D perhaps TRBD1 or TRBD2 (6 bases each). Germline CDR1 is SGHRS and CDR2 is YFSETQ. CDR3 size: 15 residues. The CDR3 is CASSLYRGVDNEQSF. Written as DNA, the CDR3 is TGCGCCAGCAGCTTATATAGGGGGGTTGACAATGAGCAGTCCTTC. Complete variable domain (other parts from reference TRBV5-1 and TRBJ2-1): KAGVTQTPRYLIKTRGQQVTLSCSPISGHRSVSWYQQTPGQGLQFLFEYFSETQRNKGNFPGRFSGRQFSNSRSEMNVSTLELGDSALYLCASSLYRGVDNEQSFGPGTRLTVL.

Only one count was recorded for this clonotype. The junction differs from germline at one of its ends, possibly a read error. The chain employs TRBV7-6 and TRBJ2-5; D gene uncertain. This CDR3 contains 14 residues. From germline, CDR1 is SGHVS and CDR2 FNYEAQ. In DNA form, the CDR3 reads TGTGCCAGCAGCATATGGACCCTTCAGGAGACCCAGTGCTTC. Amino acids: CASSIWTLQETQCF.

The chain employs TRBV14 and TRBJ2-5; D uncertain. V lost 2 bases and J 4 bases, leaving 11 bases between the germline ends. The CDR3 has 14 amino acids. Germline CDR1 is SGHDN and CDR2 is FVKESK. For the CDR3, the DNA is TGTGCCAGCAGCCAATCGAACCACCCAGAGACCCAGTACTTC. Translation gives CASSQSNHPETQYF.

This clonotype was counted ten times or more. The chain combines TRBV13 with TRBJ2-7; TRBD1 agrees at 9 bases. Germline CDR1 reads PRHDT; CDR2 reads FYEKMQ (reference sequence). The CDR3 covers 14 residues. Trimming removed 5 bases from V and 4 bases from J; junction bases left unmatched: 6. DNA for the CDR3: TGTGCCAGCAGCCCAGGACAGGGGAATTACGAGCAGTACTTC. This translates into CASSPGQGNYEQYF.

In this sample, this clonotype turned up once. The missing conserved phenylalanine or tryptophan at the end of this CDR3 makes a read error likely. This sequence joins TRBV27 and TRBJ1-1, with 8 bases fitting TRBD1. The CDR3 loop spans 14 amino acids. With 7 bases clipped from V and 5 bases from J, the junction kept 9 bases outside the gene matches. Germline CDR1 MNHEY, CDR2 SMNVEV (reference sequence). The CDR3 DNA follows: TGTGCCAGCACCCTCGGACAGGGAGGAACTGAAGCTTTCCTT. This codes for CASTLGQGGTEAFL.

This clonotype was recorded many times. The J gene is TRBJ2-7, the V gene TRBV19; D is undetermined. Germline V gene sequence: CDR1 LNHDA, CDR2 SQIVND (reference sequence). The CDR3 consists of 13 residues. V lost 3 bases and J 2 bases, leaving 8 bases between the germline ends. CDR3 coding DNA: TGTGCCAGTAGTATTGGTCTGACCTACGAGCAGTACTTC. Encoded protein: CASSIGLTYEQYF.

About this clonotype itself: A much larger clone differs by one base, so this may be a read error. This chain joins TRBV6-2 or TRBV6-3 and TRBJ2-3; 11 bases align to TRBD2. V lost 6 bases and J lost 0; bases outside the gene matches: 5. The CDR3 spans 16 residues. The germline gives CDR1 MNHEY, CDR2 SVGEGT. Here the CDR3 DNA reads TGTGCCAGCAGAGTTGGGACTAGCGGTAGCACAGATACGCAGTATTTT. It encodes CASRVGTSGSTDTQYF.

The genes are TRBV6-2 or TRBV6-3 and TRBJ2-7; D not resolved. The CDR3 runs to 18 residues. The ends were cut back, 6 bases at V and 2 bases at J, with 26 bases in the middle. CDR1 is MNHEY, CDR2 SVGEGT, per germline. CDR3 DNA: TGTGCCAGCAGAACCACCTTCCGGACGAGCACTTGGGCCTACGAGCAGTACTTC. Its translation: CASRTTFRTSTWAYEQYF.

In this sample, this clonotype turned up many times. The rearrangement joins TRBV11-2 to TRBJ2-5; tentative D call: TRBD1 (6 bases). V was shortened by 5 bases and J by 5 bases, with 18 bases between the two germline ends. The length of the CDR3 is 15 residues. Germline CDR1 and CDR2: SGHAT and FQNNGV. DNA for the CDR3: TGTGCCAGCAGCAGTCACAGGGCCGGTCGGGAGACCCAGTACTTC. Protein: CASSSHRAGRETQYF.

The chain uses TRBV7-9 and TRBJ2-2; 7 positions match TRBD1. In germline, CDR1 is SEHNR, CDR2 FQNEAQ (reference sequence). V lost 7 bases and J lost 2; bases outside the gene matches: 4. The CDR3 is 14 amino acids. The DNA for the CDR3 is TGTGCCAGCAAGGGACAGCCAAACACCGGGGAGCTGTTTTTT. This translates into CASKGQPNTGELFF. Together with reference TRBV7-9 and TRBJ2-2, the CDR3 gives the full variable domain: DTGVSQNPRHKITKRGQNVTFRCDPISEHNRLYWYRQTLGQGPEFLTYFQNEAQLEKSRLLSDRFSAERPKGSFSTLEIQRTEQGDSAMYLCASKGQPNTGELFFGEGSRLTVL.